This T cell receptor (beta chain) was identified in a study of T-cell memory formation after mild COVID-19. TCRdb used MiXCR to reprocess the 5' RACE reads, holding one entry per CDR3 protein. The table records approximately 290,000 distinct CDR3 sequences, 8.2% of them present only once. This clonotype was recorded a few times. CDR3 length: 16 residues. Trimming cost V 3 bases and J 2 bases; bases outside gene matches: 6. Per germline, CDR1 DFQATT and CDR2 SNEGSKA (reference sequence). Source material: PBMCs or a T cell subset sorted from them (not recorded which). The chain couples TRBV20-1 to TRBJ2-3, with TRBD2 identical over 12 bases. The receptor was derived from a man younger than 35 who had mild COVID-19 (a few samples of this study predate the infection). Cell type and time point are not known. The CDR3 sequence is CSASPLAGGYTDTQYF. CDR3 coding DNA: TGCAGTGCTAGCCCCCTAGCGGGGGGGTACACAGATACGCAGTATTTT.